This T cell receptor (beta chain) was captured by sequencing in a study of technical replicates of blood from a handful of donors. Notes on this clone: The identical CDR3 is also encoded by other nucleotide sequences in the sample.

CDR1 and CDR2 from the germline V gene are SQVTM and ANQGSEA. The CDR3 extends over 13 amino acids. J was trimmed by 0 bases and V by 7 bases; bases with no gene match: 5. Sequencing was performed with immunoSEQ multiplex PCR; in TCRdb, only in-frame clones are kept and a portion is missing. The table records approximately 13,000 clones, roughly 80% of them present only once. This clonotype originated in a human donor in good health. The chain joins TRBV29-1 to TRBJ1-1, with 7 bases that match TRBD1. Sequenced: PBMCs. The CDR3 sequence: CSATTGLNTEAFF. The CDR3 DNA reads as TGCAGCGCGACGACAGGGTTGAACACTGAAGCTTTCTTT. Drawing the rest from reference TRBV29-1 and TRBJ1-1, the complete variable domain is SAVISQKPSRDICQRGTSLTIQCQVDSQVTMMFWYRQQPGQSLTLIATANQGSEATYESGFVIDKFPISRPNLTFSTLTVSNMSPEDSSIYLCSATTGLNTEAFFGQGTRLTVV.